This T cell receptor beta chain was sequenced in a study of OX40 agonist ivuxolimab in advanced cancers. Study information: Given to patients was ivuxolimab, an agonistic anti-OX40 (CD134) antibody. Study-wide results and caveats: In the 0.1 to 3.0 mg/kg range, CD4+ and CD8+ blood T cells had expanded clonally by week 6. CD8+ T cells (on average) carried more expanded clones than CD4+ T cells.

Sequenced by immunoSEQ multiplex PCR; TCRdb stores in-frame clones only, minus some. Seen here are about 73,000 clones, approximately 91% observed once, and the top ten hold roughly 0.72%. The count of this clone is one. Its target is unknown. Sequenced material: CD4+ or CD8+ T cells sorted from blood, taken in a trial of the OX40 agonist ivuxolimab. This TCR was sampled from an adult with an advanced solid tumor such as melanoma, head and neck, liver or kidney cancer.

Here the CDR3 DNA reads TGTGCCAGTAGCTCCCTGGACGGCGCCTTGGGAGATACGCAGTATTTT. Its protein is CASSSLDGALGDTQYF. The genes are TRBV19 and TRBJ2-3; the D is unclear. Germline CDR1 is LNHDA and CDR2 is SQIVND (reference sequence). CDR3 length: 16 residues. V lost 6 bases, J lost 5 bases, and 21 bases lay in between. The whole variable domain, filled in from reference TRBV19 and TRBJ2-3, reads DGGITQSPKYLFRKEGQNVTLSCEQNLNHDAMYWYRQDPGQGLRLIYYSQIVNDFQKGDIAEGYSVSREKKESFPLTVTSAQKNPTAFYLCASSSLDGALGDTQYFGPGTRLTVL.